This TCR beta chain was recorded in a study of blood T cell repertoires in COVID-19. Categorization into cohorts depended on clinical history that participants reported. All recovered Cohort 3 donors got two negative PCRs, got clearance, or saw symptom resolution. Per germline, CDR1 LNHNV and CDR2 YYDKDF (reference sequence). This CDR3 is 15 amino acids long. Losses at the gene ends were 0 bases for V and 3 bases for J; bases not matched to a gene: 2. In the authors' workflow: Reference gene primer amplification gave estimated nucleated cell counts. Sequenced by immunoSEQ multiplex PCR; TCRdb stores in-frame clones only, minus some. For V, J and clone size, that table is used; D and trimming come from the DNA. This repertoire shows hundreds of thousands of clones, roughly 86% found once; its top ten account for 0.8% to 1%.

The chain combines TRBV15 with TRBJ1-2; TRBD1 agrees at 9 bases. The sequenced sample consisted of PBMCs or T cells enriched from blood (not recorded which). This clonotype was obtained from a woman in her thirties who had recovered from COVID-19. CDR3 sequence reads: CATSRDTGGYYGYTF. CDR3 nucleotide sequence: TGTGCCACCAGCAGAGACACAGGGGGCTACTATGGCTACACCTTC.